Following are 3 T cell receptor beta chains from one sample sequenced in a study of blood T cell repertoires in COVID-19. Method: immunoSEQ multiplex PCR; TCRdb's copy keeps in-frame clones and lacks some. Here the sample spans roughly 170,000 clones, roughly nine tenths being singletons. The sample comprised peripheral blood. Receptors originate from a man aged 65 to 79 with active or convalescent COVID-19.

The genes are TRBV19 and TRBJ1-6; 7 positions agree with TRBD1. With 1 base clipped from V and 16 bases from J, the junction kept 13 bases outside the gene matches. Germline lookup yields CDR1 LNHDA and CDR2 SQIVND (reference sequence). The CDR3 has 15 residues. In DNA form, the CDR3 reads TGTGCCAGTAGTATAGCCGCGACAGGGACCAACGGTCTCCACTTT. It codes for CASSIAATGTNGLHF.

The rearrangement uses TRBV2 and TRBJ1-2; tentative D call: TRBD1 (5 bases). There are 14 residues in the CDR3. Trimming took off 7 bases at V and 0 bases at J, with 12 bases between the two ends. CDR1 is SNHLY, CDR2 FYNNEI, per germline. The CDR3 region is CASIMGLPNYGYTF. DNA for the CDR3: TGTGCCAGCATCATGGGGCTGCCTAACTATGGCTACACCTTC.

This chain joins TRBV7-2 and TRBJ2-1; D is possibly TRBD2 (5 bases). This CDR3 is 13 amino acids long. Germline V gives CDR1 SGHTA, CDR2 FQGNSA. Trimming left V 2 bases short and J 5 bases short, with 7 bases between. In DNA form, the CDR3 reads TGTGCCAGCAGCTTAAGGCGGGACAATGAGCAGTTCTTC. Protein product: CASSLRRDNEQFF. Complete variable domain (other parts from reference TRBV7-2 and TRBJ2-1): GAGVSQSPSNKVTEKGKDVELRCDPISGHTALYWYRQSLGQGLEFLIYFQGNSAPDKSGLPSDRFSAERTGGSVSTLTIQRTQQEDSAVYLCASSLRRDNEQFFGPGTRLTVL.